These T cell receptor beta chains were read from a single sample in a study of Ad26.COV2.S vaccination and SARS-CoV-2 variants. Measured with immunoSEQ multiplex PCR; TCRdb has only the in-frame clones, and not every one. In the table there are hundreds of thousands of clones, around nine tenths of which are singletons. The specimen comprised peripheral blood, sampled in a trial of Ad26.COV2.S vaccine versus placebo. These receptor sequences come from a person between 18 and 59 years old who received the Ad26.COV2.S COVID-19 vaccine or a placebo. Each CDR3 is given with its conserved first and last residue. The order of the fields is CDR3 DNA, CDR3 protein, CDR3 length, D gene, V gene, clone size, J gene. A D gene is named only where the DNA matches it firmly. The listing skips clone size in some rows; elsewhere it reads once, few, many or a size class.

TGTGCCACCAGTGATTTTAGGAGGGACAGGGACGCTGAGCAGTTCTTC | CATSDFRRDRDAEQFF | 16 | TRBD1 | TRBV24-1 | - | TRBJ2-1
TGTGCCACCAGTCAAACAGCCGGGGTGTATGGCTACACCTTC | CATSQTAGVYGYTF | 14 | - | TRBV24-1 | - | TRBJ1-2
TGTGCCATCAGCGCAGACAGGGGAAACAATCAGCCCCAGCATTTT | CAISADRGNNQPQHF | 15 | TRBD1 | TRBV10-3 | - | TRBJ1-5
TGTGCCAGCAGCTTATTGTCAGGGGTCGGTCAGCCCCAGCATTTT | CASSLLSGVGQPQHF | 15 | - | TRBV7-8 | - | TRBJ1-5
TGTGCCAGCAGTGAAACGGCAAGACAGCCCCAGCATTTT | CASSETARQPQHF | 13 | - | TRBV2 | - | TRBJ1-5
TGTGCCAGCAGCTTAGCGGGGATGGGACAGAGTAGGTGGAATGAGCAGTTCTTC | CASSLAGMGQSRWNEQFF | 18 | TRBD1 | TRBV7-6 | - | TRBJ2-1
TGCGCCAGCAGCCCTCTTGGGGATAGTCGGACCCAGTACTTC | CASSPLGDSRTQYF | 14 | - | TRBV5-1 | - | TRBJ2-5
TGTGCCAGCAGCCCCGACAGGGGGCCCGGAAAACTGTTTTTT | CASSPDRGPGKLFF | 14 | TRBD1 | TRBV7-2 | - | TRBJ1-4
TGTGCCAGTAACTGGGCGGAAAACACTGAAGCTTTCTTT | CASNWAENTEAFF | 13 | - | TRBV19 | - | TRBJ1-1
TGTGCCAGCAGCCAGGTTCAGGGGAGGGACTACGAGCAGTACTTC | CASSQVQGRDYEQYF | 15 | - | TRBV4-2 | - | TRBJ2-7
TGTGCCAGCAGTTTAGGGACAGGGGATGGCTACACCTTC | CASSLGTGDGYTF | 13 | TRBD1 | TRBV12-3/TRBV12-4 | - | TRBJ1-2
TGTGCCAGCACCGGAACGGATCCCAGGGAGCAGTTCTTC | CASTGTDPREQFF | 13 | - | TRBV6-5 | - | TRBJ2-1
TGTGCCAGCAGTGGGGAGACCTATGGCTACACCTTC | CASSGETYGYTF | 12 | - | TRBV6-2/TRBV6-3 | - | TRBJ1-2
TGCAGCGTCGTAGCGGGAGCCTACGAGCAGTACTTC | CSVVAGAYEQYF | 12 | TRBD2 | TRBV29-1 | medium-sized | TRBJ2-7
TGTGCCAGCAGCTTAGCGGCGGGGGGGACCCAGTACTTC | CASSLAAGGTQYF | 13 | TRBD2 | TRBV7-2 | once | TRBJ2-5
TGTGCCAGCAGCGTTGACGGGAGCATTGATACAGATACGCAGTATTTT | CASSVDGSIDTDTQYF | 16 | - | TRBV9 | - | TRBJ2-3
TGTGCCAGTAGTCAGGGACAGCCGCGCTCTGGAAACACCATATATTTT | CASSQGQPRSGNTIYF | 16 | TRBD1 | TRBV19 | - | TRBJ1-3
TGTGCCATCAGTCCCGCGTGGGTAGCGGGAGTTCCGGACACCGGGGAGCTGTTTTTT | CAISPAWVAGVPDTGELFF | 19 | TRBD2 | TRBV10-3 | - | TRBJ2-2
TGTGCCAGCAGCTTAGCGACAGGGGCTTCGACGACCTTC | CASSLATGASTTF | 13 | TRBD1 | TRBV7-9 | - | TRBJ1-2
TGTGCCAGCAGTTGGTTCGGGGTAATCAATCAGCCCCAGCATTTT | CASSWFGVINQPQHF | 15 | - | TRBV28 | - | TRBJ1-5
TGTGCCAGCACCCTTCGAGGGAAATACGAGCAGTACTTC | CASTLRGKYEQYF | 13 | - | TRBV7-2 | few | TRBJ2-7
TGCGCCAGCAGCCAAGGGCGGGGGGAAGTGTTCAATGAGCAGTTCTTC | CASSQGRGEVFNEQFF | 16 | TRBD2 | TRBV4-1 | - | TRBJ2-1